Given below is one T cell receptor beta chain in context. This entry is derived from a study of cytomegalovirus exposure and HLA in healthy donors. The PCR used 60 Vbeta and 13 Jbeta primers. Repertoires were generated with immunoSEQ multiplex PCR, while TCRdb's copy carries only in-frame clones and drops some. Of about 160,000 clones detected, 80% to 85% appear once; the ten largest clones hold 8% to 10%. Sample: PBMCs. This clonotype originated in a male donor in good health and CMV-seropositive.

The CDR3 nucleotides are TGTGCCTGGAGACCCCAGGGGAGTAACTATGGCTACACCTTC. Its translation is CAWRPQGSNYGYTF. The chain links TRBV30 to TRBJ1-2; perhaps TRBD1 as D (6 bases). From germline, CDR1 is GTSNPN and CDR2 SVGIG (reference sequence). The ends were cut back, 3 bases at V and 1 base at J, with 12 bases in the middle. CDR3 size: 14 residues.